The 5 T cell receptor beta chains in this list originate from one sample, sequenced in a study of T cell responses to AZD1222 COVID-19 vaccine. TCRdb's copy holds only in-frame clones and misses some; the assay was immunoSEQ multiplex PCR. Of approximately 150,000 clones listed, just under 95% are singletons. The sample here was peripheral blood, taken on day 0 of AZD1222 vaccination. These receptor sequences come from an adult in good health.

V is TRBV18 and J is TRBJ1-6, with TRBD1 matching 11 bases. CDR3 length: 17 amino acids. Trimming at V came to 3 bases and at J to 5 bases, leaving 6 bases not matched to a gene. From germline, CDR1 is KGHSH and CDR2 LQKENI. The CDR3 nucleotides read TGTGCCAGCTCACCTGGACAGGGGGCTGCCGATAATTCACCCCTCCACTTT. Translating it yields CASSPGQGAADNSPLHF.

The rearrangement uses TRBV4-3 and TRBJ1-3, with D possibly TRBD1 on 6 matching bases. Germline V lookup: CDR1 LGHNA, CDR2 YSLEER. This CDR3 is built from 17 residues. V dropped 3 bases and J dropped 0 bases, with 15 bases sitting between them. Written as DNA, the CDR3 is TGCGCCAGCAGCCAGGGGAGGGGGTACCGCTCTGGAAACACCATATATTTT. This sequence encodes CASSQGRGYRSGNTIYF.

The V and J genes are TRBV30 and TRBJ2-7; 7 bases line up with TRBD1. V lost 1 base and J lost 1; bases outside the gene matches: 10. Per the germline V gene, CDR1 is GTSNPN and CDR2 is SVGIG (reference sequence). This CDR3 contains 16 residues. The CDR3 DNA is TGTGCCTGGAGTGCACTCCGGGGACAGCGTTCCTACGAGCAGTACTTC. This translates into CAWSALRGQRSYEQYF.

The chain employs TRBV15 and TRBJ2-4; 9 nucleotides agree with TRBD2. V shed 0 bases, J shed 3 bases, and the junction held 6 bases outside the gene matches. Germline V gene data show CDR1 as LNHNV and CDR2 as YYDKDF (reference sequence). The CDR3 consists of 17 residues. The CDR3 bases are TGTGCCACCAGCAGAGATCGGGATAGCGGGAGCAAAAACATTCAGTACTTC. Amino acid sequence: CATSRDRDSGSKNIQYF.

The rearrangement joins TRBV29-1 to TRBJ1-1, with TRBD1 identical over 7 bases. The ends lost 4 bases at V and 6 bases at J; junction bases unmatched: 11. The CDR3 sequence is 14 residues long. Germline-derived CDR1 and CDR2 are SQVTM and ANQGSEA. The CDR3 sequence is CSVGGATGAAEAFF. In DNA, the CDR3 is TGCAGCGTTGGTGGGGCTACAGGGGCGGCTGAAGCTTTCTTT.